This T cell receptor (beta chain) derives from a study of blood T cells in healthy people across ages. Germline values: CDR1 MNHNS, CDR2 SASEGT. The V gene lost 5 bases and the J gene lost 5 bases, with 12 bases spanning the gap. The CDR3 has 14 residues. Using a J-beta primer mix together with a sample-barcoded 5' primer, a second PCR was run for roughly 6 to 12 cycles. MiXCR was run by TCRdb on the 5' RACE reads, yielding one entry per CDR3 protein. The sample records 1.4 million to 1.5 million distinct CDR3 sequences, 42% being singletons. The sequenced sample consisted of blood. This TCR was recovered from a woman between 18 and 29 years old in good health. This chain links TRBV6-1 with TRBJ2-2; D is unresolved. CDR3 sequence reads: CASSSYARTGELFF. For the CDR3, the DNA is TGTGCCAGCAGTAGCTATGCGCGGACCGGGGAGCTGTTTTTT.